A selection of T cell receptor beta chains follows, all from one sample in a study of T cell clusters in autoimmune cytopenias. TCRdb derives one entry per CDR3 protein from the multiplex PCR reads, leaving out DNA. The sample totals 6,000 to 9,000 distinct CDR3 sequences. The sample consisted of peripheral blood. All receptors come from a human donor with an autoimmune cytopenia or autoimmune hepatitis (not recorded which). CDR3s include the opening cysteine and the closing phenylalanine or tryptophan. The order of the fields is V gene, J gene, clone size, CDR3 protein. The listing skips clone size in some rows; elsewhere it reads once, few, many or a size class.

TRBV5-4	TRBJ1-1	-	CASSRQFQYTEAFF
TRBV6-5	TRBJ1-4	medium-sized	CASSSSTGTGEEKLFF
TRBV10-3	TRBJ1-2	-	CATLRDSYGYTF
TRBV6-2/TRBV6-3	TRBJ2-3	-	CASRRESTDTQYF
TRBV29-1	TRBJ2-7	medium-sized	CSVEDQQGVGEQYF
TRBV5-1	TRBJ2-2	-	CASSPGVSGGAGELFF
TRBV27	TRBJ2-1	-	CASSLLNEQFF
TRBV19	TRBJ1-5	-	CASSAQGTPNWPQHF
TRBV11-1	TRBJ2-7	-	CASSLVVGSYEQYF
TRBV19	TRBJ2-7	medium-sized	CASSATGAWLYF
TRBV5-5	TRBJ1-2	-	CASSLGTSYGYTF
TRBV7-4	TRBJ2-5	-	CASSSPTGGAETQYF
TRBV18	TRBJ2-6	-	CASCDRPSGANVLTF
TRBV5-6	TRBJ2-6	-	CASSPIRQARGVLTF
TRBV12-3/TRBV12-4	TRBJ1-1	-	CASSGRTEAFF
TRBV12-3/TRBV12-4	TRBJ2-7	-	CASSLAQGSYEQYF
TRBV6-4	TRBJ2-7	-	CASRREARYEQYF
TRBV19	TRBJ1-3	-	CASNPGGDGNTIYF
TRBV6-5	TRBJ1-3	-	CASSRGNREFGNTIYF
TRBV30	TRBJ1-1	-	CAWSLGRNTEAFF
TRBV30	TRBJ2-7	-	CAWTDPSDYEQYF
TRBV5-5	TRBJ2-5	-	CASSLRQETQYF
TRBV27	TRBJ1-2	-	CASSLWQDYGYTF
TRBV29-1	TRBJ2-2	large	CSVFRNTGELFF
TRBV7-6	TRBJ2-3	medium-sized	CASSFSRGADTQYF
TRBV19	TRBJ1-1	medium-sized	CASSRTGRSTEAFF
TRBV29-1	TRBJ1-1	medium-sized	CSLRRNTEAFF
TRBV15	TRBJ2-5	medium-sized	CATSRDRGSSRETQYF
TRBV19	TRBJ1-1	-	CASRWGQNTEAFF
TRBV5-1	TRBJ1-5	-	CASSLEPGGNQPQHF
TRBV5-6	TRBJ1-5	-	CASSLQGYHQPQHF
TRBV29-1	TRBJ1-4	-	CSVGQAGEKLFF
TRBV12-3/TRBV12-4	TRBJ2-1	-	CASSLFGNEQFF
TRBV6-2/TRBV6-3	TRBJ2-3	-	CASRSSSTDTQYF
TRBV6-2/TRBV6-3	TRBJ1-5	-	CAWVGEDNQPQHF
TRBV6-5	TRBJ2-3	-	CASIGLDTQYF
TRBV29-1	TRBJ1-1	-	CSVLNPSLAEAFF
TRBV30	TRBJ1-2	-	CAWSVFWMDRDNYGYTF
TRBV30	TRBJ1-3	-	CAWGQSIGNTIYF
TRBV6-1	TRBJ1-2	-	CASRIGGREGYTF
TRBV15	TRBJ1-6	-	CATKGTLGSPLHF
TRBV6-5	TRBJ2-2	-	CASRPYTGNTGELFF
TRBV29-1	TRBJ2-2	medium-sized	CSVSRTGELFF
TRBV10-3	TRBJ1-2	-	CAIGDDLRNGYTF
TRBV6-5	TRBJ2-1	medium-sized	CASSSPRPSQSDEQFF
TRBV12-3/TRBV12-4	TRBJ2-3	-	CASSPGWPDLGDTQYF
TRBV19	TRBJ1-5	-	CASSTTGQNQPQHF
TRBV11-1	TRBJ2-2	-	CASSSVVGTPETGELFF
TRBV6-6	TRBJ2-6	-	CASSSWGTGISGANVLTF
TRBV6-5	TRBJ1-2	-	CASRAQQGYYGYTF
TRBV10-3	TRBJ2-3	-	CASRTGASTDTQYF
TRBV11-1	TRBJ2-5	medium-sized	CASSLGQGALQETQYF
TRBV6-5	TRBJ2-6	medium-sized	CASSSRTPRTSGSSGANVLTF
TRBV7-6	TRBJ2-1	-	CASTPTSGNYNEQFF
TRBV19	TRBJ2-3	-	CASSVGLAGSGRTDTQYF